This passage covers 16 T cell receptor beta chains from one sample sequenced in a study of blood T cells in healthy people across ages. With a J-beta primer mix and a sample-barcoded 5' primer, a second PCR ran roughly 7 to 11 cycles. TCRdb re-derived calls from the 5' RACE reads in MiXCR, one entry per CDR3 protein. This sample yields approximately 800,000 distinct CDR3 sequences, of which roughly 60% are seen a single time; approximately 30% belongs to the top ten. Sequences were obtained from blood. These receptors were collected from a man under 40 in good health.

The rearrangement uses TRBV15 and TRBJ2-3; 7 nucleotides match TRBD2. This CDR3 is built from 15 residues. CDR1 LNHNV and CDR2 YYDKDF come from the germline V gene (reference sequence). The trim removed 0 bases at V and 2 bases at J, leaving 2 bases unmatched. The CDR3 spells CATSRERGTTDTQYF. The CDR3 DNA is TGTGCCACCAGCAGAGAGCGGGGGACCACAGATACGCAGTATTTT.

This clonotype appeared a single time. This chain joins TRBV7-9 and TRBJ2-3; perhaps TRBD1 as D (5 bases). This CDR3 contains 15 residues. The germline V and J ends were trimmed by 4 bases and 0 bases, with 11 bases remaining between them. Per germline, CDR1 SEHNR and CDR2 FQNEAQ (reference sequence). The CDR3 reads CASSSQASSTDTQYF. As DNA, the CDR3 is TGTGCCAGCAGCTCACAGGCATCTAGCACAGATACGCAGTATTTT.

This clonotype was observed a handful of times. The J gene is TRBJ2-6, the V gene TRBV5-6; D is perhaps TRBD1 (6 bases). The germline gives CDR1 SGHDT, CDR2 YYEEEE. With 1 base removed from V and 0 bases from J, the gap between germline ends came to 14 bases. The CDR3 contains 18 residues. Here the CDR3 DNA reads TGTGCCAGCAGCTTGTCCGCGACAGGCCCCTCTGGGGCCAACGTCCTGACTTTC. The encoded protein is CASSLSATGPSGANVLTF.

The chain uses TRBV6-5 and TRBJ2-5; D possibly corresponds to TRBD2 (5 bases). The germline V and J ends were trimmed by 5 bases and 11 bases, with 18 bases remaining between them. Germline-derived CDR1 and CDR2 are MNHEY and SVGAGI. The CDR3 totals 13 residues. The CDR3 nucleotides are TGTGCCAGCAGTCCCGGGTACTATGGGGAGCAGTACTTC. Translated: CASSPGYYGEQYF.

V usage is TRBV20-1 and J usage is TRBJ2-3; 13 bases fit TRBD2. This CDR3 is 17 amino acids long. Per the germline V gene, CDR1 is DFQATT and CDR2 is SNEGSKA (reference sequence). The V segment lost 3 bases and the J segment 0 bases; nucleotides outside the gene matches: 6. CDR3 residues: CSARATSGGGSTDTQYF. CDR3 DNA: TGCAGTGCTAGGGCCACTAGCGGGGGGGGAAGCACAGATACGCAGTATTTT.

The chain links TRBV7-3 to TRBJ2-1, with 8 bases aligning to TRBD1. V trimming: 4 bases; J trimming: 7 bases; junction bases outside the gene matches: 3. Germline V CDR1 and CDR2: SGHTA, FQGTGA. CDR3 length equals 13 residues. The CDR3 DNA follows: TGTGCCAGCAGCTCGACAGGGGTTAATGAGCAGTTCTTC. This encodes CASSSTGVNEQFF.

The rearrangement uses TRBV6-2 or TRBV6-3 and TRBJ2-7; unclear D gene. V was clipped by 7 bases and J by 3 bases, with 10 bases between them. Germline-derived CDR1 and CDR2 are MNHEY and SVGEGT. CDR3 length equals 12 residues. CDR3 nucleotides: TGTGCCAGCACGGACCCTCGCTACGAGCAGTACTTC. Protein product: CASTDPRYEQYF.

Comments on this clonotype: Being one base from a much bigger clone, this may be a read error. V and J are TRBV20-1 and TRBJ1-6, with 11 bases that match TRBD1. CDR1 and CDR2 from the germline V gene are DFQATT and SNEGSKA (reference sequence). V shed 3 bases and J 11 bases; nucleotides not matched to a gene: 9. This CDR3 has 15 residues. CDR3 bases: TGCAGTGCTAGGGGGACAGGGGGTAGCCGGGCACCCCTCCACTTT. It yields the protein CSARGTGGSRAPLHF.

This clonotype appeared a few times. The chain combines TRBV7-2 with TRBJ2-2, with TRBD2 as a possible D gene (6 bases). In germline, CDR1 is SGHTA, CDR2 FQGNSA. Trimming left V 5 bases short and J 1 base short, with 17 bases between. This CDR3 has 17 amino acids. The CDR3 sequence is CASSPLATSQNTGELFF. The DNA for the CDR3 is TGTGCCAGCAGCCCCCTGGCGACTAGTCAGAACACCGGGGAGCTGTTTTTT.

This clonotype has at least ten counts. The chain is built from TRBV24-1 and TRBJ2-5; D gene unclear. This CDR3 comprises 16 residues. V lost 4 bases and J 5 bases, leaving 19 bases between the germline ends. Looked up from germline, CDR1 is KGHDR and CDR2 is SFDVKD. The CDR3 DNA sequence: TGTGCCACCAGTGACCTCAAACCCGAAGGGTCGGAGACCCAGTACTTC. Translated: CATSDLKPEGSETQYF.

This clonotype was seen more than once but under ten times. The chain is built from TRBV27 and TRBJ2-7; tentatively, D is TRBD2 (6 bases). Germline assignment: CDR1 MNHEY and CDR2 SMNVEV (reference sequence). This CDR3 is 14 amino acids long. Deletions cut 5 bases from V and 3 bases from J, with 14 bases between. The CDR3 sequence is CASSHGRRDYEQYF. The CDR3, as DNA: TGTGCCAGCAGTCACGGGAGAAGAGACTACGAGCAGTACTTC.

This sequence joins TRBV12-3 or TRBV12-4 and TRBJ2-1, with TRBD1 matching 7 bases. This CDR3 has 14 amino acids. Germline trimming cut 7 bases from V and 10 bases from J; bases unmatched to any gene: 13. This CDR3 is CASTPVTGTREQFF. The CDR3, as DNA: TGTGCCAGCACCCCCGTGACAGGGACGAGGGAGCAGTTCTTC.

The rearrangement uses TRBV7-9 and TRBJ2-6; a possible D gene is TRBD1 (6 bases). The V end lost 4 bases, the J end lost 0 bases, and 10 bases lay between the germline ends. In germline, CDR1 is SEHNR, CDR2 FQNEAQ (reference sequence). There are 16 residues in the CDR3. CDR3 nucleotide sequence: TGTGCCAGCAGCTCCACCAGGGGCTCTGGGGCCAACGTCCTGACTTTC. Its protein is CASSSTRGSGANVLTF.

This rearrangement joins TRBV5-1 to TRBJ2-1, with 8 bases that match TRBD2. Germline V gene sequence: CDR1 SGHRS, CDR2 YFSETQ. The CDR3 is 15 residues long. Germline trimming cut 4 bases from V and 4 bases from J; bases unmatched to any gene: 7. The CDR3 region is CASSTGLVAYNEQFF. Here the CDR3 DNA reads TGCGCCAGCAGCACGGGACTAGTGGCTTACAATGAGCAGTTCTTC. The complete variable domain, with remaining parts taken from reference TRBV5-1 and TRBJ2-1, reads KAGVTQTPRYLIKTRGQQVTLSCSPISGHRSVSWYQQTPGQGLQFLFEYFSETQRNKGNFPGRFSGRQFSNSRSEMNVSTLELGDSALYLCASSTGLVAYNEQFFGPGTRLTVL.

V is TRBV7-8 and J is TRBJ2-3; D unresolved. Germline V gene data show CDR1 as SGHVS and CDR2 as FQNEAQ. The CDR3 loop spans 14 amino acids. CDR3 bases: TGTGCTATCAAGAGGTCCCCACTTTCGGATACGCAGTATTTT. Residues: CAIKRSPLSDTQYF.

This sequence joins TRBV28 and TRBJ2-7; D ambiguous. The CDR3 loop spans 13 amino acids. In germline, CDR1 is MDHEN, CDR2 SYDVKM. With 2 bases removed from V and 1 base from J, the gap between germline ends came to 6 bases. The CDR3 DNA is TGTGCCAGCAGTTTACCCGTGTCCTACGAGCAGTACTTC. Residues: CASSLPVSYEQYF. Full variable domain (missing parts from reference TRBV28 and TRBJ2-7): DVKVTQSSRYLVKRTGEKVFLECVQDMDHENMFWYRQDPGLGLRLIYFSYDVKMKEKGDIPEGYSVSREKKERFSLILESASTNQTSMYLCASSLPVSYEQYFGPGTRLTVT.